Listed below are T cell receptor beta chains from one sample, sequenced in a study of T cells in localized non-small cell lung cancer. The repertoire was sequenced with immunoSEQ multiplex PCR; TCRdb's copy has only in-frame clones and lacks some. The table lists over a thousand clones, 24% of them singletons. The sample was lung tumor tissue, taken before any cancer treatment. These TCRs come from an older female donor with stage II lung adenocarcinoma. CDR3s include the opening cysteine and the closing phenylalanine or tryptophan. Each record gives: CDR3 protein, V gene.

CASSLPLGEQYF	TRBV28
CASKSDVRAFF	TRBV19
CASSGTGTAPLHF	TRBV25-1
CASSPSGGSGANVLTF	TRBV5-1
CASSEAEYEQYF	TRBV9
CASSLSGPSTEAFF	TRBV28
CSVGGGAKNIQYF	TRBV29-1
CASSSSGQPQHF	TRBV9
CASSTGGYNEQFF	TRBV18
CAISTAGETQYF	TRBV6-8
CAIGTTGELFF	TRBV6-4
CASSPWGLAGGKTDTQYF	TRBV14
CASTQPRQGHGYTF	TRBV28
CSVARGQSLTGELFF	TRBV29-1
CASSPLRQTFYGYTF	TRBV11-3
CASSQGEQATSGNTIYF	TRBV4-1
CASSISGPGTEAFF	TRBV19
CASNTWASTEQFF	TRBV9
CASSQAGVGDTQYF	TRBV6-8
CASSYSGTASYEQYF	TRBV28
CATFSGQGRGQPQHF	TRBV28
CASSQDRLAGGLEQFF	TRBV14
CASTSGGARQPQHF	TRBV19
CSVGSGRSGDTQYF	TRBV29-1
CASSWGSTEAFF	TRBV6-8
CASSDRLNTEAFF	TRBV19
CASSYSAGRTGELFF	TRBV6-8
CASSVGLTRYNEQFF	TRBV19
CASSRDLPPYEQYF	TRBV18
CASSSKVQGTNSNQPQHF	TRBV19
CAGSEQANTGELFF	TRBV19
CASSLGGRVPALFF	TRBV11-3
CASSAKPGQVNSPLHF	TRBV9
CASSPTTGEAFF	TRBV18
CASSLGTSGSSYEQYF	TRBV11-3
CASSLGVQNSGNTIYF	TRBV11-3
CAWSVRLRGGRLNEQFF	TRBV30
CASSLYPREGANVLTF	TRBV11-3
CSVRTTGLPEAFF	TRBV29-1
CASRPLGGYYGYTF	TRBV6-8
CASSFYEGSEAFF	TRBV23-1
CASRQRLWGQGGTEAFF	TRBV6-8
CASSPEIGTPKLGAFF	TRBV5-1
CASSVDRPGREKLFF	TRBV11-3
CASSEASGANPGELFF	TRBV6-1
CASSWNAAMNTEAFF	TRBV5-1
CASSSAPREEQFF	TRBV7-1
CAWTPKTGSYEQYF	TRBV30
CSVEIWDSSYNEQFF	TRBV29-1
CASSPQHITYGYTF	TRBV11-3
CASIVGPNTGELFF	TRBV9
CASSWVLGLGTDTQYF	TRBV11-3
CASSIGQQKSNYGYTF	TRBV7-7
CASSLGTGRGRAPYNEQFF	TRBV11-3
CASSDRDGRTEAFF	TRBV6-8